This entry describes one TCR beta chain. Its target is not known. This sample stems from a study of beta chain features in type 1 diabetes. Turning to the study itself: Patients and healthy donors were similar in age, gender and cell yields. Findings and limits, study-wide: Researchers report that Type 1 diabetes patients had moderately but significantly shorter TCRB CDR3s across all four CD4+ subsets. There were fewer insertions and more deletions at the VDJ junctions of type 1 diabetes patients.

Germline V gene data show CDR1 as LNHDA and CDR2 as SQIVND (reference sequence). There are 14 residues in the CDR3. The junction had 10 bases not matched to a gene; V was cut back by 8 bases and J by 6 bases. The authors reverse transcribed all of the isolated RNA, so sequencing captured expressed TCRB transcripts. The table came from immunoSEQ multiplex PCR; TCRdb's copy has only in-frame clones and leaves some out. The table has 900,000 or so clones, under 20% seen once. This chain uses TRBV19 with TRBJ1-2, with 9 nucleotides matching TRBD1. The clonotype was recovered from a young woman in good health. The material sequenced was naive CD4+ T cells from blood. In DNA form, the CDR3 reads TGTGCCAGTGCTGGGACAGGGAGTCGCCATGGCTACACCTTC. This translates into CASAGTGSRHGYTF. Combining the CDR3 with reference TRBV19 and TRBJ1-2 gives the whole variable domain DGGITQSPKYLFRKEGQNVTLSCEQNLNHDAMYWYRQDPGQGLRLIYYSQIVNDFQKGDIAEGYSVSREKKESFPLTVTSAQKNPTAFYLCASAGTGSRHGYTFGSGTRLTVV.